The next 9 T cell receptor beta chains were all read from a single sample in a study of Ad26.COV2.S vaccination and SARS-CoV-2 variants. This table comes from immunoSEQ multiplex PCR, and its TCRdb copy is limited to in-frame clones, with some not included. This table has hundreds of thousands of clones, approximately 92% appearing once. The treatment denotes: around 19 received Ad26.COV2.S at low or high dose, single or two shots; about 5 received placebo; per-sample allocation not given. Material that was analyzed had been drawn on day 63 after the first vaccine or placebo injection. Sequencing was performed on peripheral blood, taken in a trial of Ad26.COV2.S vaccine versus placebo. The receptors here all came from a person aged 18 to 65 who received the Ad26.COV2.S COVID-19 vaccine or a placebo.

V usage is TRBV6-5 and J usage is TRBJ2-2; 7 positions match TRBD2. With 6 bases clipped from V and 4 bases from J, the junction kept 5 bases outside the gene matches. CDR1 is MNHEY and CDR2 is SVGAGI in the germline V gene. CDR3 length equals 14 residues. The CDR3 reads CASSRGSPTGELFF. CDR3 in DNA: TGTGCCAGCAGCCGCGGGAGTCCCACCGGGGAGCTGTTTTTT.

The chain couples TRBV6-1 to TRBJ2-7; 7 bases fit TRBD1. CDR1 MNHNS and CDR2 SASEGT come from the germline V gene. After removal of 3 bases from V and 5 bases from J, the junction contained 4 bases not matched to a gene. This CDR3 is built from 13 residues. The DNA for the CDR3 is TGTGCCAGCAGTGACAGGGGGTTCGACGAGCAGTACTTC. Its protein is CASSDRGFDEQYF.

The chain is built from TRBV30 and TRBJ2-3, with D perhaps TRBD1 (6 bases). V was cut by 8 bases and J by 2 bases, with 17 bases left in between. Germline CDR1 and CDR2: GTSNPN and SVGIG (reference sequence). The CDR3 contains 14 residues. The CDR3 reads CARTQDSPTDTQYF. The DNA of the CDR3 is TGTGCCCGGACGCAGGACAGCCCCACAGATACGCAGTATTTT.

V is TRBV7-3 and J is TRBJ2-1, with TRBD2 matching over 8 bases. The V gene end was trimmed by 1 base and the J gene end by 9 bases; junction bases not matched to a gene: 11. CDR1 is SGHTA and CDR2 is FQGTGA in the germline V gene. The CDR3 extends over 16 amino acids. Here the CDR3 DNA reads TGTGCCAGCAGCTTAAAAGGTCCGGGAGGGCTGAGTGAGCAGTTCTTC. It codes for CASSLKGPGGLSEQFF.

V and J are TRBV11-2 and TRBJ2-7; tentatively, D is TRBD1 (7 bases). Trimming stripped 2 bases from V and 7 bases from J, with 15 bases between. This CDR3 has 14 residues. CDR1 SGHAT and CDR2 FQNNGV come from the germline V gene. CDR3 sequence reads: CASSLLEGAREQYF. CDR3 bases: TGTGCCAGCAGCTTATTGGAGGGGGCGAGAGAGCAGTACTTC.

The chain couples TRBV7-8 to TRBJ1-2; maybe TRBD1 (5 bases). V lost 5 bases and J 3 bases, leaving 10 bases between the germline ends. The CDR3 sequence is 13 residues long. CDR1 SGHVS and CDR2 FQNEAQ come from the germline V gene. The CDR3 is CASSPGGDYGYTF. CDR3 in DNA: TGTGCCAGCAGCCCGGGGGGAGACTATGGCTACACCTTC.

This chain links TRBV5-6 with TRBJ1-3; no definite D call. CDR1 and CDR2 from the germline V gene are SGHDT and YYEEEE. V was shortened by 4 bases and J by 0 bases, with 11 bases between the two germline ends. The CDR3 has 15 residues. The CDR3 nucleotides read TGTGCCAGCAGCCTTTGGACGGTCTCTGGAAACACCATATATTTT. Translation gives CASSLWTVSGNTIYF.

The rearrangement joins TRBV30 to TRBJ2-7; D is unclear. The CDR3 contains 13 residues. Germline V CDR1 and CDR2: GTSNPN, SVGIG (reference sequence). CDR3 coding DNA: TGTGCTCTCACAACTGGGATGGATTTCGAGCAGTACTTC. This gives the protein CALTTGMDFEQYF.

The chain employs TRBV7-2 and TRBJ1-1; 7 nucleotides align to TRBD1. Looked up from germline, CDR1 is SGHTA and CDR2 is FQGNSA. V lost 5 bases and J lost 3; bases outside the gene matches: 6. The CDR3 is 14 residues long. CDR3 protein: CASSASQGYTEAFF. The CDR3 DNA sequence: TGTGCCAGCAGCGCCTCACAGGGGTACACTGAAGCTTTCTTT.